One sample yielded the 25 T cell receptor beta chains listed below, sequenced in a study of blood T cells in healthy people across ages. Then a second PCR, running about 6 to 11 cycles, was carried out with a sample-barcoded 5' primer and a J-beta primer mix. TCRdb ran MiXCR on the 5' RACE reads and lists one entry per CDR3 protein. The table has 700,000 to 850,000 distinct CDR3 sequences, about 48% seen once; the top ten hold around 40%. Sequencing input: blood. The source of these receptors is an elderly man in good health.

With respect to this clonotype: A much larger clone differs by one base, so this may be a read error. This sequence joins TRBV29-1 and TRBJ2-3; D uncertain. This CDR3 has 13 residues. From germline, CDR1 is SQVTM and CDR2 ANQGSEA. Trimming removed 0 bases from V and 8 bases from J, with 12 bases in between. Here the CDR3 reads CSVEDQAILTQYF. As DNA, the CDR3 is TGCAGCGTTGAAGATCAGGCAATCCTTACGCAGTATTTT.

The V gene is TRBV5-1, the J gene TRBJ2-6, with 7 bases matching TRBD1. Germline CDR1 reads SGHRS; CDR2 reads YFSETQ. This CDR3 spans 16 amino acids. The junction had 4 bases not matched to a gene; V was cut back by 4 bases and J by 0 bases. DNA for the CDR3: TGCGCCAGCAGCCGAGGACAGGTCTCTGGGGCCAACGTCCTGACTTTC. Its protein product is CASSRGQVSGANVLTF.

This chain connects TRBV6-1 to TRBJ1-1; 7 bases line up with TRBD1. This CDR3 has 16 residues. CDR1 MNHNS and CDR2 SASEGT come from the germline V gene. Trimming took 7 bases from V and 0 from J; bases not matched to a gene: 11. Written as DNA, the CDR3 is TGTGCCAGCACCCAAGGGGACAGATTATTGAACACTGAAGCTTTCTTT. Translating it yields CASTQGDRLLNTEAFF.

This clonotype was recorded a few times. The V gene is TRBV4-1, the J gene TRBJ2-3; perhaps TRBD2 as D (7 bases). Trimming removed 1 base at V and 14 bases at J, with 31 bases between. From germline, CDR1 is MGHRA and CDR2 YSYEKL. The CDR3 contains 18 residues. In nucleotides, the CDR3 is TGCGCCAGCAGCCAAGGGTCTGGTGGCGGGAGAGGGGGAAGATACGCGTATTTT. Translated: CASSQGSGGGRGGRYAYF.

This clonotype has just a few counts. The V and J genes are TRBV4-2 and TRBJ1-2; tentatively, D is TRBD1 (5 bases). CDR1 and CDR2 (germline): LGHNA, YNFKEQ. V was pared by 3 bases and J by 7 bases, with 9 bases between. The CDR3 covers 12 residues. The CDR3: CASSQGVSGYTF. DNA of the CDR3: TGTGCCAGCAGCCAGGGGGTTTCTGGCTACACCTTC.

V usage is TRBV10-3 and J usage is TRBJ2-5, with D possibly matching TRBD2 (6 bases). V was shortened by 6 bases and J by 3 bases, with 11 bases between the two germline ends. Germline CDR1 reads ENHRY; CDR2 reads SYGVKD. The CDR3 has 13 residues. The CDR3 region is CAIRAGGKETQYF. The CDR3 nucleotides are TGTGCCATCAGAGCCGGGGGTAAAGAGACCCAGTACTTC.

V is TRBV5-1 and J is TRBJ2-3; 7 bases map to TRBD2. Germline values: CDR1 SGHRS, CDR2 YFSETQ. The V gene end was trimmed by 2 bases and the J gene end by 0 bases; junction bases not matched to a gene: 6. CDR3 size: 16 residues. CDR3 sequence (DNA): TGCGCCAGCAGCTTAGGACTAGTCAGCAGCACAGATACGCAGTATTTT. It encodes CASSLGLVSSTDTQYF.

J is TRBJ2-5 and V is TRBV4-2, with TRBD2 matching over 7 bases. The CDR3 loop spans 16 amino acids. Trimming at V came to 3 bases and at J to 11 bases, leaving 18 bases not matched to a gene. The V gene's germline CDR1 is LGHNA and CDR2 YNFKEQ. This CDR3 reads CASSQGGRDYYNEQYF. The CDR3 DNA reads TGTGCCAGCAGCCAGGGGGGACGGGACTACTACAATGAGCAGTACTTC.

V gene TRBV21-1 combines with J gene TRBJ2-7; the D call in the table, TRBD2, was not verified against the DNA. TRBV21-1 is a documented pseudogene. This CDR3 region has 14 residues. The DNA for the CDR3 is TGTGCCAGCAGCACAACTCGGGAGTACCACGAGCAGTACTTC. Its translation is CASSTTREYHEQYF.

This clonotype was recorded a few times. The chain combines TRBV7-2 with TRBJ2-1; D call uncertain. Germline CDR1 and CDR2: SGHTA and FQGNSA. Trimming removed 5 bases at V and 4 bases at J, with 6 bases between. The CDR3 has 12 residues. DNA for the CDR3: TGTGCCAGCAGCGCCAGGTACAATGAGCAGTTCTTC. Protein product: CASSARYNEQFF.

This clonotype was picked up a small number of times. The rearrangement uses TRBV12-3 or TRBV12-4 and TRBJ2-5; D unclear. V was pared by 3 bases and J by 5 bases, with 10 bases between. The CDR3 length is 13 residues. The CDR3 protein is CASSFWGEETQYF. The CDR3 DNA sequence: TGTGCCAGCAGTTTTTGGGGTGAGGAGACCCAGTACTTC.

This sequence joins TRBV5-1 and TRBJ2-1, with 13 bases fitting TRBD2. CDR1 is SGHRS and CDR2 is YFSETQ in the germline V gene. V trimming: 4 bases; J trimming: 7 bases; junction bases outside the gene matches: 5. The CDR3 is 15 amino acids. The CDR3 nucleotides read TGCGCCAGCAGCGGGACTAGCGGGAATTTAAATGAGCAGTTCTTC. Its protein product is CASSGTSGNLNEQFF.

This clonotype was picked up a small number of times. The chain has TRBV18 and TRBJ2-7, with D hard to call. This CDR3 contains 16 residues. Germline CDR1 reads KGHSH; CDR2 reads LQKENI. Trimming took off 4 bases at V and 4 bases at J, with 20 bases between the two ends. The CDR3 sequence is CASSRGTVASIYEQYF. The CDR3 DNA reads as TGTGCCAGCTCACGAGGTACAGTCGCCTCCATTTACGAGCAGTACTTC.

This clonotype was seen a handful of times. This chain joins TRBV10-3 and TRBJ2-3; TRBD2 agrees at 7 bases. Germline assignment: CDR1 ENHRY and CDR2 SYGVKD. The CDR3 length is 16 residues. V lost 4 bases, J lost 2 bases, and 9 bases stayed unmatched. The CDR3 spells CAISGPLAENTDTQYF. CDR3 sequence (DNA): TGTGCCATCAGTGGCCCGCTAGCGGAGAACACAGATACGCAGTATTTT.

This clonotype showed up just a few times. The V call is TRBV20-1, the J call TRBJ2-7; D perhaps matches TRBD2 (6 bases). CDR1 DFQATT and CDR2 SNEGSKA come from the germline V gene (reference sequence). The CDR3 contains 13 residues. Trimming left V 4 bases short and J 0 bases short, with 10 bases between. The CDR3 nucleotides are TGCAGTGCTATGCGGGGAAGCTCCTACGAGCAGTACTTC. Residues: CSAMRGSSYEQYF.

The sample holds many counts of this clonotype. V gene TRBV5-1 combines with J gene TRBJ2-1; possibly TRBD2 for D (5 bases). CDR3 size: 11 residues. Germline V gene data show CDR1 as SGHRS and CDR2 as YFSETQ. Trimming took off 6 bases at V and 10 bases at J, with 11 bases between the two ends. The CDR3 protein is CASKAVEEQFF. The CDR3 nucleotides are TGCGCCAGCAAAGCGGTGGAGGAGCAGTTCTTC.

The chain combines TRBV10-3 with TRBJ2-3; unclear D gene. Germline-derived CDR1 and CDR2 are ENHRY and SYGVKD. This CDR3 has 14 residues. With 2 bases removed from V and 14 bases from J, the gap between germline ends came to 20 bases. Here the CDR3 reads CAISEGRQHRYAYF. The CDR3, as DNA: TGTGCCATCAGTGAGGGTCGCCAGCACAGATACGCGTATTTT.

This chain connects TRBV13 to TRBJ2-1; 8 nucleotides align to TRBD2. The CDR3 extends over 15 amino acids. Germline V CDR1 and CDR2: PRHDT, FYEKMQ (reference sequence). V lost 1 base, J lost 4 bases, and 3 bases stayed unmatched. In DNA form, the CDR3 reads TGTGCCAGCAGCTTAGCGGGAGGGTGGTACAATGAGCAGTTCTTC. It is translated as CASSLAGGWYNEQFF.

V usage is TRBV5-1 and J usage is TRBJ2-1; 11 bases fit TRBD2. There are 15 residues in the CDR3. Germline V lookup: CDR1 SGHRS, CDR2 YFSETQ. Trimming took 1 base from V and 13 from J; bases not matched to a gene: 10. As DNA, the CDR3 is TGCGCCAGCAGCTTGCCAGAAACTAGCGGGAGCCCTCAGTTCTTC. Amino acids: CASSLPETSGSPQFF. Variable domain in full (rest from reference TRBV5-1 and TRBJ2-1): KAGVTQTPRYLIKTRGQQVTLSCSPISGHRSVSWYQQTPGQGLQFLFEYFSETQRNKGNFPGRFSGRQFSNSRSEMNVSTLELGDSALYLCASSLPETSGSPQFFGPGTRLTVL.

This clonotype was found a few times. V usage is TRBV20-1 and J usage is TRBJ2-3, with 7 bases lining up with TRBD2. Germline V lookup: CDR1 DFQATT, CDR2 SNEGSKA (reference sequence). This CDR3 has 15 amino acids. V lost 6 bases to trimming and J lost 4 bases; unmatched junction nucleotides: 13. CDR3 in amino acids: CSAGEGGRKADTQYF. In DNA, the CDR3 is TGCAGTGCCGGAGAGGGCGGGAGAAAGGCAGATACGCAGTATTTT.

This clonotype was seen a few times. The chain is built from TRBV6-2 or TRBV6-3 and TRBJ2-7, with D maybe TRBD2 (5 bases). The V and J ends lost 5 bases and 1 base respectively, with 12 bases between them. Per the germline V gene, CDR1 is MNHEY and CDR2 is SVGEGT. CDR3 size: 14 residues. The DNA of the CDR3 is TGTGCCAGCAGTGTGGGAGTTGGGTCCTACGAGCAGTACTTC. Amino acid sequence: CASSVGVGSYEQYF.

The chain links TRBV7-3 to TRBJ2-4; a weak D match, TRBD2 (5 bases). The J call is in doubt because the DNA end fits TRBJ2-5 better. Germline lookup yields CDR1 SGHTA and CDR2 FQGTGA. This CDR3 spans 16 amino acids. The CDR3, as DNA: TGTGCCAGCAGTTTCATGGGCCCGGGAACCCAAGAGACCCAGTACTTC. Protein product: CASSFMGPGTQETQYF.

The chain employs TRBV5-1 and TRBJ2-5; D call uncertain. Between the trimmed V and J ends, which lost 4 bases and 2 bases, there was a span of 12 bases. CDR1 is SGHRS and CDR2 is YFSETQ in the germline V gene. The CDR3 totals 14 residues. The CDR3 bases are TGCGCCAGCAGCGGCGCGACACTTCAAGAGACCCAGTACTTC. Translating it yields CASSGATLQETQYF.

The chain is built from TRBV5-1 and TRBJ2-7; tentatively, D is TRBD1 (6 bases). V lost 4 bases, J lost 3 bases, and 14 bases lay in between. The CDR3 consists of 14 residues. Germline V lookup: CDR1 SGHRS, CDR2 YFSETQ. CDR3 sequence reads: CASSPATGNYEQYF. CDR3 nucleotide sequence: TGCGCCAGCAGCCCAGCGACAGGCAACTACGAGCAGTACTTC. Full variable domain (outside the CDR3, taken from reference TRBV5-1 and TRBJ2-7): KAGVTQTPRYLIKTRGQQVTLSCSPISGHRSVSWYQQTPGQGLQFLFEYFSETQRNKGNFPGRFSGRQFSNSRSEMNVSTLELGDSALYLCASSPATGNYEQYFGPGTRLTVT.

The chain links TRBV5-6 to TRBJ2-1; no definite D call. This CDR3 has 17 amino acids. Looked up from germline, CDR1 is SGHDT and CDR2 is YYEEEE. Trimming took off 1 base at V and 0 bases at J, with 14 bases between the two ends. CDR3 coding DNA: TGTGCCAGCAGCTTGCTTATCCAACGGCACTCCTACAATGAGCAGTTCTTC. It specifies CASSLLIQRHSYNEQFF.